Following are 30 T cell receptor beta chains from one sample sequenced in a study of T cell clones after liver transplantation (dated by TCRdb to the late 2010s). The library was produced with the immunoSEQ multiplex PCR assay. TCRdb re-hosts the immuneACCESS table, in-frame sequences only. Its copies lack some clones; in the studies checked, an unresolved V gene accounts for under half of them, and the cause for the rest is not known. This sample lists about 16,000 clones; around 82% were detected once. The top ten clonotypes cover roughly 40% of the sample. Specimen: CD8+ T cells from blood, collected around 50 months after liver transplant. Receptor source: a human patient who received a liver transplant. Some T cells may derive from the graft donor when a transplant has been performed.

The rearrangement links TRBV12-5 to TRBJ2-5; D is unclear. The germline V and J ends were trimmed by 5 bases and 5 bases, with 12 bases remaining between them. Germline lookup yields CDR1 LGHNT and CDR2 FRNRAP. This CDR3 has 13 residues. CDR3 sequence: CASGPPLMETQYF. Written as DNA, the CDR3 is TGTGCTAGTGGTCCTCCCCTTATGGAGACCCAGTACTTC.

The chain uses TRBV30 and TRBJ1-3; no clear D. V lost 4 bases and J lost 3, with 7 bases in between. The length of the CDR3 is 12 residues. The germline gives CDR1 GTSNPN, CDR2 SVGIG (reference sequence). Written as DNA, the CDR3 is TGTGCCTGGAAGAAACTTGGAAACACCATATATTTT. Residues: CAWKKLGNTIYF.

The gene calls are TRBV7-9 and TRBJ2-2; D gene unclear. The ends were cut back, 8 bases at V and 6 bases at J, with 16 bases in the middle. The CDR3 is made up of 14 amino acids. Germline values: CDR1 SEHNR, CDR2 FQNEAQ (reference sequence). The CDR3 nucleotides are TGTGCCAGCTCTACCGACCCGGGCTCCGGGGAGCTGTTTTTT. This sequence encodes CASSTDPGSGELFF.

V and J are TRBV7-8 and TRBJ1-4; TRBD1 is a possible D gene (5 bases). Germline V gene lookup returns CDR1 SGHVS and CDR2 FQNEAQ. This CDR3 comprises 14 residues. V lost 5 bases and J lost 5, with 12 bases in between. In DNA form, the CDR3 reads TGTGCCAGCAGCGTGAGGGAGGGGAATGAAAAACTGTTTTTT. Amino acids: CASSVREGNEKLFF.

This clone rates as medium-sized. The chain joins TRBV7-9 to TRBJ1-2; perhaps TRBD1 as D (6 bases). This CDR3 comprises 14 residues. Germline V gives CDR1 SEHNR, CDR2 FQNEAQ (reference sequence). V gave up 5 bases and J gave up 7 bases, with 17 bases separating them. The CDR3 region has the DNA TGTGCCAGCAGCGAAACCAGGGGTACGGGTGGCTACACCTTC. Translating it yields CASSETRGTGGYTF.

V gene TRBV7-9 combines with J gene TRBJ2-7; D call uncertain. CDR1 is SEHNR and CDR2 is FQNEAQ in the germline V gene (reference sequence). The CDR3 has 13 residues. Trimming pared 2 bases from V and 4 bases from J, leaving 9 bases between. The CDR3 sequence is CASSLSVAYEQYF. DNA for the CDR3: TGTGCCAGCAGCTTATCTGTTGCTTACGAGCAGTACTTC.

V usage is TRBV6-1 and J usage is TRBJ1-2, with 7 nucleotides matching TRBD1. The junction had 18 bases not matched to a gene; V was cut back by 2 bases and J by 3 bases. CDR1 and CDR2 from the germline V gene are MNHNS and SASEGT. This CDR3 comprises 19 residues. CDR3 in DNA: TGTGCCAGCAGTGAACCCTCCCAGCTGGACAGGCCCCACCACTATGGCTACACCTTC. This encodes CASSEPSQLDRPHHYGYTF.

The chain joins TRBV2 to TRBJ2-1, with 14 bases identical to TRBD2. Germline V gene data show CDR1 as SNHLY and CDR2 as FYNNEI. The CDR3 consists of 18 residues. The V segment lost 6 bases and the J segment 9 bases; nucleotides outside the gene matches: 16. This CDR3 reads CASRAVITGLAGVIEQFF. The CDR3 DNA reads TGTGCCAGCAGAGCCGTAATAACGGGACTAGCGGGAGTAATTGAGCAGTTCTTC.

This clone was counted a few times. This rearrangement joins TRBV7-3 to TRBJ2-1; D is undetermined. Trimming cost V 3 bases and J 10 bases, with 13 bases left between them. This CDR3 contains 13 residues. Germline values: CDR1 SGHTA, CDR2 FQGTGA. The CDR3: CASSLVGDGEQFF. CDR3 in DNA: TGTGCCAGCAGCTTGGTGGGCGATGGCGAGCAGTTCTTC.

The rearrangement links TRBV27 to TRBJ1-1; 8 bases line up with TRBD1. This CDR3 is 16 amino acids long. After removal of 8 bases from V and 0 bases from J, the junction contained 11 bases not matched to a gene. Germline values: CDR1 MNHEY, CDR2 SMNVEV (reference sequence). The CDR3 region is CASFISQGAMNTEAFF. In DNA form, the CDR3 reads TGTGCCAGCTTTATATCCCAGGGGGCCATGAACACTGAAGCTTTCTTT.

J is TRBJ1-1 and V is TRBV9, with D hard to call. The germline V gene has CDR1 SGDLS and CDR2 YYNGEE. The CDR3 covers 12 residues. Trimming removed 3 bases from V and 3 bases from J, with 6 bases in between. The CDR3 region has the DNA TGTGCCAGCAGCGGGTGGGACACTGAAGCTTTCTTT. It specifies CASSGWDTEAFF.

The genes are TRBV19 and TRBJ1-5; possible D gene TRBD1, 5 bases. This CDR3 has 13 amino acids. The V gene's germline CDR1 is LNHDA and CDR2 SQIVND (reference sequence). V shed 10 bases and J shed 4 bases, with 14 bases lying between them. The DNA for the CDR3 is TGTGCCACCGAGAGACAGCCAAATCAGCCCCAGCATTTT. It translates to CATERQPNQPQHF. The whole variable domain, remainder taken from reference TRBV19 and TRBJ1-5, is DGGITQSPKYLFRKEGQNVTLSCEQNLNHDAMYWYRQDPGQGLRLIYYSQIVNDFQKGDIAEGYSVSREKKESFPLTVTSAQKNPTAFYLCATERQPNQPQHFGDGTRLSIL.

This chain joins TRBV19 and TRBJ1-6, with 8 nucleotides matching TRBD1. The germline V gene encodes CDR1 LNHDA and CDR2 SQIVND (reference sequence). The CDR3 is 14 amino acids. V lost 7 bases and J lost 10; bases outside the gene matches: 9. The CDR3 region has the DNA TGTGCCAGTAATGAGTTACAGGGGGGCTCACCCCTCCACTTT. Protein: CASNELQGGSPLHF.

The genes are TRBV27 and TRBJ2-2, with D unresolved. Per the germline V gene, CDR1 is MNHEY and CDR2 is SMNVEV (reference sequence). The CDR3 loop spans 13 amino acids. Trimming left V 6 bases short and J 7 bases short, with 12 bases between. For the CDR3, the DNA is TGTGCCAGCAGCATAGGTTACAGCGGGGAGCTGTTTTTT. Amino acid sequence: CASSIGYSGELFF.

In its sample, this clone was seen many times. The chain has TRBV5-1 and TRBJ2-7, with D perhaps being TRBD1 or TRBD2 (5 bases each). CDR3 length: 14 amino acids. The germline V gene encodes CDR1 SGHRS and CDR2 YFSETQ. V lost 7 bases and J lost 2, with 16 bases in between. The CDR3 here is CASRTRDGAYEQYF. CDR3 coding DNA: TGCGCCAGCCGCACCCGGGACGGAGCCTACGAGCAGTACTTC.

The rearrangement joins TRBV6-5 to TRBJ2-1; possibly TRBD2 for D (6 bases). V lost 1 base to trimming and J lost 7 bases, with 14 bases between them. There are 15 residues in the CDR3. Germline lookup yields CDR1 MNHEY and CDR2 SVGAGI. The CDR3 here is CASSYFDGGGNEQFF. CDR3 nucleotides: TGTGCCAGCAGTTACTTTGACGGAGGAGGGAATGAGCAGTTCTTC.

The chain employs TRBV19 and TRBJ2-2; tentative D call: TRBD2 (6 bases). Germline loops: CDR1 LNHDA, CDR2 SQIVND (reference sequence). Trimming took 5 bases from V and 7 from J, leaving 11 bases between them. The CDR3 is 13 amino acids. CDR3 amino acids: CASSVGGIGELFF. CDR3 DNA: TGTGCCAGTAGTGTCGGGGGTATCGGGGAGCTGTTTTTT.

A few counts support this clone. The CDR3 sequence: CASSQDRGRNEQFF. CDR3 coding DNA: TGTGCCAGCAGCCAAGACAGGGGGAGGAATGAGCAGTTCTTC. The chain uses TRBV7-6 and TRBJ2-1; 9 bases agree with TRBD1. The length of the CDR3 is 14 residues. V shed 5 bases, J shed 7 bases, and the junction held 6 bases outside the gene matches. CDR1 SGHVS and CDR2 FNYEAQ come from the germline V gene.

The CDR3 DNA follows: TGTGCCAGCAGCGTAGTTGCCAATGAGCAGTTCTTC. It encodes CASSVVANEQFF. The gene calls are TRBV9 and TRBJ2-1; D remains unclear. The V gene's germline CDR1 is SGDLS and CDR2 YYNGEE. This CDR3 is 12 amino acids long. With 0 bases removed from V and 6 bases from J, the gap between germline ends came to 4 bases.

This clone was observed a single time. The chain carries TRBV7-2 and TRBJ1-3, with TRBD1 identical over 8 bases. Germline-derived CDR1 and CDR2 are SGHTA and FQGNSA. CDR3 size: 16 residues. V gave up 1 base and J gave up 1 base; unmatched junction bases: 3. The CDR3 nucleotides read TGTGCCAGCAGCTTAGAGACAGGGGTTTCTGGAAACACCATATATTTT. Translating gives CASSLETGVSGNTIYF. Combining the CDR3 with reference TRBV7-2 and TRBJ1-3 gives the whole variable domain GAGVSQSPSNKVTEKGKDVELRCDPISGHTALYWYRQSLGQGLEFLIYFQGNSAPDKSGLPSDRFSAERTGGSVSTLTIQRTQQEDSAVYLCASSLETGVSGNTIYFGEGSWLTVV.

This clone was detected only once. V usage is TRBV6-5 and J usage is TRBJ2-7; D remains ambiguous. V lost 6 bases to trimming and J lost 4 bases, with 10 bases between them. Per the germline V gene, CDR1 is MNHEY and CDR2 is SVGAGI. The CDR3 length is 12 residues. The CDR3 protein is CASSLNGYEQYF. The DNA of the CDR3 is TGTGCCAGCAGCCTAAACGGTTACGAGCAGTACTTC.

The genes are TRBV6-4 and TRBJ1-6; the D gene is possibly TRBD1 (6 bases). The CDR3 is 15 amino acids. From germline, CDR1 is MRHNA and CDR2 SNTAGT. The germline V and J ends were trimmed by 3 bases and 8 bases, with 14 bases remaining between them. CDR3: CASSEIVGGDSPLHF. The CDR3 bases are TGTGCCAGCAGTGAGATCGTCGGGGGCGATTCACCCCTCCACTTT.

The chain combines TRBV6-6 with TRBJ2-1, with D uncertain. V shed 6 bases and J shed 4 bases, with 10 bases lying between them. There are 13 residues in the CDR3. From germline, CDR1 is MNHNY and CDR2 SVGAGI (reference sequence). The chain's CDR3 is CASSKELYNEQFF. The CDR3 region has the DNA TGTGCCAGCAGCAAAGAACTGTACAATGAGCAGTTCTTC.

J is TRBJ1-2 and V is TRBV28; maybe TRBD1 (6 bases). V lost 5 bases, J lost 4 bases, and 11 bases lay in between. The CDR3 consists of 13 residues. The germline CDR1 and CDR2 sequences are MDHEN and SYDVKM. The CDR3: CASSPTDSYGYTF. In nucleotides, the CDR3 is TGTGCCAGCAGTCCCACGGACAGCTATGGCTACACCTTC.

CDR3 DNA: TGTGCCAGCAGTCCACGTTTGGGGTATGGCTACACCTTC. It codes for CASSPRLGYGYTF. The genes are TRBV27 and TRBJ1-2; D is unclear. Trimming took 5 bases from V and 5 from J, leaving 12 bases between them. Germline-derived CDR1 and CDR2 are MNHEY and SMNVEV (reference sequence). The CDR3 consists of 13 residues.

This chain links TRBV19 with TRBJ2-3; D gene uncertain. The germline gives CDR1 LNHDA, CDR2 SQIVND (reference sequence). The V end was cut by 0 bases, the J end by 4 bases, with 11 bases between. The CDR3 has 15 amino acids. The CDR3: CASSIEGIGADTQYF. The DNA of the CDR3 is TGTGCCAGTAGTATAGAAGGGATTGGAGCAGATACGCAGTATTTT.

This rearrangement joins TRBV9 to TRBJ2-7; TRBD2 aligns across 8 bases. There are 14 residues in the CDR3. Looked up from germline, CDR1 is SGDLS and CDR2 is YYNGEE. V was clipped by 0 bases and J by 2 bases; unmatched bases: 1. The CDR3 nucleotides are TGTGCCAGCAGCGTAGACGGGGGGGCCTACGAGCAGTACTTC. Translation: CASSVDGGAYEQYF.

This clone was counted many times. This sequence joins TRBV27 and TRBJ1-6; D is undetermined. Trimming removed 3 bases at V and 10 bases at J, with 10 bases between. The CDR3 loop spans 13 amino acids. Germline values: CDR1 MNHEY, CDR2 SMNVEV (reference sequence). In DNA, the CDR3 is TGTGCCAGCAGTTTTGCAGAAACCTCACCCCTCCACTTT. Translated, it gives CASSFAETSPLHF.

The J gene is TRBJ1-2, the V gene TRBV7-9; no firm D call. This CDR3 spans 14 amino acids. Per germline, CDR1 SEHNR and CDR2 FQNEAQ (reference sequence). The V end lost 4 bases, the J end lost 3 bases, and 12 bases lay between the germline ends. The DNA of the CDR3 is TGTGCCAGCAGCTCGGACGAGTATTACTATGGCTACACCTTC. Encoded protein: CASSSDEYYYGYTF. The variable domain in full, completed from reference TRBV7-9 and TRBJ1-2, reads DTGVSQNPRHKITKRGQNVTFRCDPISEHNRLYWYRQTLGQGPEFLTYFQNEAQLEKSRLLSDRFSAERPKGSFSTLEIQRTEQGDSAMYLCASSSDEYYYGYTFGSGTRLTVV.

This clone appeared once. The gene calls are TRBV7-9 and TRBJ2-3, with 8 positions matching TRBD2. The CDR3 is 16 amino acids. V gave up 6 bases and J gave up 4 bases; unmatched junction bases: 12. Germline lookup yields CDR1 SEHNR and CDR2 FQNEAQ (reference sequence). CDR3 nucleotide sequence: TGTGCCAGCAGGGGTTTAGCGGGAAGGTATTCAGATACGCAGTATTTT. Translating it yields CASRGLAGRYSDTQYF. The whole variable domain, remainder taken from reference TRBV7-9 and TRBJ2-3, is DTGVSQNPRHKITKRGQNVTFRCDPISEHNRLYWYRQTLGQGPEFLTYFQNEAQLEKSRLLSDRFSAERPKGSFSTLEIQRTEQGDSAMYLCASRGLAGRYSDTQYFGPGTRLTVL.